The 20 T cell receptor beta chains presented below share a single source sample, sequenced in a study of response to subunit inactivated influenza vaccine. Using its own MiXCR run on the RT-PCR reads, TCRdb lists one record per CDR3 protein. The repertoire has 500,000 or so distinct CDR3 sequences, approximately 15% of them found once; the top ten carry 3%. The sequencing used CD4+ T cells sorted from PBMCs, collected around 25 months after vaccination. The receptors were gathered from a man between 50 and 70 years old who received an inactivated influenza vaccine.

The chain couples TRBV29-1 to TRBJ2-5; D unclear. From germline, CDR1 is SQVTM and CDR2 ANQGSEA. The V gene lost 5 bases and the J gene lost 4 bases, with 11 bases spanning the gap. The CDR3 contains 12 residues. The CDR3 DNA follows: TGCAGCGTTCTTCCCCCCGGAGAGACCCAGTACTTC. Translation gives CSVLPPGETQYF.

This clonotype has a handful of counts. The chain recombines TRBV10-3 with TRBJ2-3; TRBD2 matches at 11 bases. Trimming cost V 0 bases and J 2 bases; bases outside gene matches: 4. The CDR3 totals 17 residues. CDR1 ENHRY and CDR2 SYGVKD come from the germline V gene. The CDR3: CAISESASGGNTDTQYF. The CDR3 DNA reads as TGTGCCATCAGTGAGTCGGCTAGCGGGGGGAACACAGATACGCAGTATTTT.

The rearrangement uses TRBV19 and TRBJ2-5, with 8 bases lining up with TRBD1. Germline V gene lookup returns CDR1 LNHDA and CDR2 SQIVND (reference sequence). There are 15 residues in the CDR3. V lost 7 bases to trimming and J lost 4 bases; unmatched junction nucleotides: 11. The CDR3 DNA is TGTGCCAGTATCCCCGGGACAGGTCGTGGAGAGACCCAGTACTTC. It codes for CASIPGTGRGETQYF.

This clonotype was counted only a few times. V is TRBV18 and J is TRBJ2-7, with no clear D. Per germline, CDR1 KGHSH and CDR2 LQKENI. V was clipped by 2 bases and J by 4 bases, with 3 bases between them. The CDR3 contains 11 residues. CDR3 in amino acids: CASSPEYEQYF. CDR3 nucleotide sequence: TGTGCCAGCTCACCAGAGTACGAGCAGTACTTC.

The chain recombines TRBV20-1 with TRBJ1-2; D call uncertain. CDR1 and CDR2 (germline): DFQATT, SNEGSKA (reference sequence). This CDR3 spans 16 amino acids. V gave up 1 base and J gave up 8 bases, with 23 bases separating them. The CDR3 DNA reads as TGCAGTGCTAGAGTAAGAGGAGGAGAAAGTCTGAACGGCTACACCTTC. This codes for CSARVRGGESLNGYTF.

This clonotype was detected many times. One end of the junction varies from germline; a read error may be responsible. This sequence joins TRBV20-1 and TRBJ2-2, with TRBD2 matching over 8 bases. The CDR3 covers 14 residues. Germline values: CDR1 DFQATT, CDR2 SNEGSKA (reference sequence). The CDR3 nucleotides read TGCAGTGCCAGAGGGGCGGGGGGTACCGGGGAGCTGTTTTTT. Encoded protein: CSARGAGGTGELFF.

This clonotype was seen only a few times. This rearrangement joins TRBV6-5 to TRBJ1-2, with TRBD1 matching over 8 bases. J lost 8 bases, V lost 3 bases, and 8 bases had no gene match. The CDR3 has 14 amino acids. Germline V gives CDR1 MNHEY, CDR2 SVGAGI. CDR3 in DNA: TGTGCCAGCAGTTATCCACAGGGGGAGAGGGGCTACACCTTC. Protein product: CASSYPQGERGYTF.

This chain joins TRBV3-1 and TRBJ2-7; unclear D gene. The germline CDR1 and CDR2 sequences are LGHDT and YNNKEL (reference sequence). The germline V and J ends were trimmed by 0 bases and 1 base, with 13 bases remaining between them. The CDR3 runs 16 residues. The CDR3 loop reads CASSQELGRRSYEQYF. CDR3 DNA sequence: TGTGCCAGCAGCCAAGAGCTAGGACGGCGGTCCTACGAGCAGTACTTC.

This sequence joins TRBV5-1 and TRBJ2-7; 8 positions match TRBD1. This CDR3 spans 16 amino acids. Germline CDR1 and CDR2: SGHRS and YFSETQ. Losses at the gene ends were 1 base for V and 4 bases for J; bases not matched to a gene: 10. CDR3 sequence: CASSLSGQGAGYEQYF. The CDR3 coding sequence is TGCGCCAGCAGCTTGTCCGGGCAGGGGGCAGGATACGAGCAGTACTTC.

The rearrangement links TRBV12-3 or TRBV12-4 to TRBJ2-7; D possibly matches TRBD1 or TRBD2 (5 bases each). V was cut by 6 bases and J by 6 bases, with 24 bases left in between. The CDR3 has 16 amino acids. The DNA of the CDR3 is TGTGCCAGCAGCCCCCCGTGGGGCTCGGGGATGCGCGAGCAGTACTTC. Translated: CASSPPWGSGMREQYF.

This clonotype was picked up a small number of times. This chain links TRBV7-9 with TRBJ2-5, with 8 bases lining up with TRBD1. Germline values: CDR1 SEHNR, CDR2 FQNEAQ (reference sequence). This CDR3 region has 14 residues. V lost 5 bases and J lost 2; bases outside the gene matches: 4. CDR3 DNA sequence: TGTGCCAGCAGCCGTTGGACAGGGCAAGAGACCCAGTACTTC. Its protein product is CASSRWTGQETQYF.

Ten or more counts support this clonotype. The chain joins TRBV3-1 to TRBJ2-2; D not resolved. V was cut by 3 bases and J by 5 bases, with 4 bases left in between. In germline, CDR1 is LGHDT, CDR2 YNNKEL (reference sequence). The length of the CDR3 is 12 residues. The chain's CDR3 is CASSHGTGELFF. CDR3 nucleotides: TGTGCCAGCAGCCATGGAACCGGGGAGCTGTTTTTT.

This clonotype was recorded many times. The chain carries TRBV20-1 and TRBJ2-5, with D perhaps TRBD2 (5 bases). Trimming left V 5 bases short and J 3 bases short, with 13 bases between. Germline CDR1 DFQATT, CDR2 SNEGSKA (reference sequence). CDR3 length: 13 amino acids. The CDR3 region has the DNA TGCAGTGCTCCCACAAGCGGCAAAGAGACCCAGTACTTC. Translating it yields CSAPTSGKETQYF.

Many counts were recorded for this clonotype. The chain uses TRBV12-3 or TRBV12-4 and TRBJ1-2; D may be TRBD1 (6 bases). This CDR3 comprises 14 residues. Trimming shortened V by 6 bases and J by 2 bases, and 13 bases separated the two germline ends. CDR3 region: CASRADRQNYGYTF. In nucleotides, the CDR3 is TGTGCCAGCAGAGCCGACAGGCAAAACTATGGCTACACCTTC.

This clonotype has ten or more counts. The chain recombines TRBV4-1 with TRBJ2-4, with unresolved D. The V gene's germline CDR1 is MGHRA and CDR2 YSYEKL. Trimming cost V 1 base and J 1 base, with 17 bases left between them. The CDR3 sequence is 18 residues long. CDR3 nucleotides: TGCGCCAGCAGCCAAGGGGAATTGTTGGGTGTGGCCAAAAACATTCAGTACTTC. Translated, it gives CASSQGELLGVAKNIQYF.

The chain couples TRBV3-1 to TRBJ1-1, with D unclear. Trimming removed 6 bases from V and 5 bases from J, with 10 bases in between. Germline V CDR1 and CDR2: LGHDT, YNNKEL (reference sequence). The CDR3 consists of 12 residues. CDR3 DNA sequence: TGTGCCAGCAGTTTCCAGAAAACTGAAGCTTTCTTT. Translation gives CASSFQKTEAFF. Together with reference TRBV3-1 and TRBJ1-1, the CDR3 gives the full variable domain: DTAVSQTPKYLVTQMGNDKSIKCEQNLGHDTMYWYKQDSKKFLKIMFSYNNKELIINETVPNRFSPKSPDKAHLNLHINSLELGDSAVYFCASSFQKTEAFFGQGTRLTVV.

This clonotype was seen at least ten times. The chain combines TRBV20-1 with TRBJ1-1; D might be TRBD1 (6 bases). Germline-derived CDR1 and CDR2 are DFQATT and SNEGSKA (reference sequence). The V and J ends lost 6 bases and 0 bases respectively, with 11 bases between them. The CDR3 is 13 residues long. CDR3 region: CSAKQGLNTEAFF. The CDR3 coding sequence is TGCAGTGCCAAACAGGGCTTGAACACTGAAGCTTTCTTT.

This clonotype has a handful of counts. The CDR3 protein is CASTGLGFGTQYF. DNA of the CDR3: TGTGCCAGCACCGGACTTGGATTCGGGACCCAGTACTTC. The V call is TRBV2, the J call TRBJ2-5; a weak D match, TRBD2 (5 bases). CDR1 SNHLY and CDR2 FYNNEI come from the germline V gene. Trimming took off 7 bases at V and 7 bases at J, with 16 bases between the two ends. The CDR3 is 13 residues long. Based on the CDR3 plus reference TRBV2 and TRBJ2-5, the full variable domain is EPEVTQTPSHQVTQMGQEVILRCVPISNHLYFYWYRQILGQKVEFLVSFYNNEISEKSEIFDDQFSVERPDGSNFTLKIRSTKLEDSAMYFCASTGLGFGTQYFGPGTRLLVL.

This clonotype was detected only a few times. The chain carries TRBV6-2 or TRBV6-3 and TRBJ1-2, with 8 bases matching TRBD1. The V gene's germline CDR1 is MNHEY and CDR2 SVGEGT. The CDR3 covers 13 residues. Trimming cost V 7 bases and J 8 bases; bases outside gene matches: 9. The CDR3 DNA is TGTGCCAGCACGGACAGGGCCTTCGGGGGCTACACCTTC. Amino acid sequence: CASTDRAFGGYTF.

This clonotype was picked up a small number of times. In nucleotides, the CDR3 is TGCGCCAGCAGCTGGTATGGGCAGGGACGATCCTACGAGCAGTACTTC. Translation gives CASSWYGQGRSYEQYF. The rearrangement joins TRBV5-1 to TRBJ2-7, with D perhaps given as TRBD1 or TRBD2 (5 bases each). CDR3 length: 16 amino acids. Germline CDR1 is SGHRS and CDR2 is YFSETQ. The V gene lost 3 bases and the J gene lost 1 base, with 17 bases spanning the gap.